Below, one TCR beta chain is given with its context. Antigen: not known. The entry originates in a study of long-term antiretroviral therapy in people with HIV. General observations from the study: All time points showed a repertoire dominated by clones expanded before ART.

With survey level as its setting, the immunoSEQ assay was v3.0. Repertoires were generated with immunoSEQ multiplex PCR, while TCRdb's copy carries only in-frame clones and drops some. The table has just under 20,000 clones, approximately 83% seen once. No fewer than two post-ART and no fewer than one pre-ART PBMC samples existed for each donor. Treatment for all HIV-infected participants took place in the United States. Germline V gene sequence: CDR1 MDHEN, CDR2 SYDVKM. The CDR3 is 14 residues long. V was cut by 2 bases and J by 0 bases, with 7 bases left in between. The sequencing here drew on unsorted PBMCs, taken 0.5 years before starting antiretroviral therapy. This clonotype originated in a man aged 18 to 30 with HIV. V is TRBV28 and J is TRBJ1-1; TRBD1 might be the D (5 bases). In DNA, the CDR3 is TGTGCCAGCAGTTTACAGGGTTTGAACACTGAAGCTTTCTTT. This gives the protein CASSLQGLNTEAFF.